Listed below are T cell receptor beta chains from one sample, sequenced in a study of shared clonotypes between healthy human individuals. Here immunoSEQ multiplex PCR was the method, and the copy in TCRdb shows in-frame clones only, minus some. The sample consists of roughly 2.5 million clones, around nine tenths of them appearing once. The sequenced sample consisted of naive CD4+ T cells sorted from blood. The receptors were sampled from a man aged 18 to 30 in good health. The conserved cysteine and the conserved F or W are not part of the CDR3 here. Clone size is stated in some rows and not others, as once, few, many or a class when expanded.

clone_size	v_call	j_call	cdr3_aa
once	TRBV6-5	TRBJ2-3	ASSYSSPGSGTQY
.	TRBV30	TRBJ1-6	AWKDTGSPPH
.	TRBV18	TRBJ2-1	ASSTNEQF
.	TRBV7-2	TRBJ2-7	ASSLGTTAYEQY
.	TRBV2	TRBJ2-7	ASSDAGTGYEQY
.	TRBV2	TRBJ1-6	ASSGTGRSPLH
once	TRBV18	TRBJ2-7	ASSPNVRDGGEQY
.	TRBV6-5	TRBJ1-5	ASSYSGGSNQPQH
.	TRBV11-2	TRBJ1-6	ASSLEGRSALNSPLH
.	TRBV4-3	TRBJ1-6	ASSQDLGQAYSPLH
.	TRBV27	TRBJ2-7	ASSRHRDSLNEQY
.	TRBV11-2	TRBJ2-5	ASSLGRGYQETQY
.	TRBV28	TRBJ2-1	ASSLRGEQF
.	TRBV6-6	TRBJ2-3	ASSYSGGVGTDTQY
.	TRBV9	TRBJ2-7	ASSTQRQEHLEEQY
few	TRBV6-5	TRBJ1-6	ASRPGQNSPLH
.	TRBV28	TRBJ1-4	ASSFIREKLF
.	TRBV11-2	TRBJ2-7	ASSSPTGHGTTAYEQY
.	TRBV7-2	TRBJ2-7	ASSLVVYYEQY
.	TRBV28	TRBJ2-1	ASSFTLSGKGVQF
.	TRBV4-3	TRBJ1-2	ASSQGVNQNYGYT
.	TRBV18	TRBJ2-1	ASSDQGRGEQF
.	TRBV21-1	TRBJ2-7	ASYGTGVWEQY
.	TRBV2	TRBJ1-5	AGLWGQGAQPQH
.	TRBV30	TRBJ2-6	AWSDGGLGANVLT
.	TRBV6-6	TRBJ1-5	ASRGAGGNQPQH
once	TRBV6-1	TRBJ2-2	ASTPLNTGELF
.	TRBV5-6	TRBJ2-5	ASSLILGGGGETQY
once	TRBV30	TRBJ1-3	AWSVSFKGSAHGNTIY
once	TRBV12-5	TRBJ2-2	ASGLVQKGGKDTGELF
once	TRBV4-1	TRBJ1-1	ASSLRTGNTEAF
.	TRBV10-2	TRBJ1-1	ASSESGVRAEAF
.	TRBV27	TRBJ2-5	ASSLSGTGVTQY
.	TRBV18	TRBJ1-2	ASSPYREYGYT
.	TRBV4-3	TRBJ1-4	ASSPYSQGAVGTNEKLF
once	TRBV5-1	TRBJ2-7	ASSLFQGSYEQY